Shown below are 3 T cell receptor beta chains from a single sample sequenced in a study of CD8+ T cells in alopecia areata. Isolated RNA was reverse transcribed into cDNA used as the sequencing template. TCRdb's table, derived via immunoSEQ multiplex PCR, lists solely in-frame clones and lacks some. Of more than 200,000 clones in the sample, under 70% were seen once. Treatment specified: oral pan-JAK inhibitor, 5-10 mg twice daily. The sequenced sample was CD4+ T cells sorted from blood, obtained at week 4, from a patient treated with tofacitinib. These receptors came from a human donor with alopecia areata.

The J gene is TRBJ2-7, the V gene TRBV7-9, with D tentatively TRBD1 (5 bases). The CDR3 is 15 amino acids. V was cut by 5 bases and J by 3 bases, with 17 bases left in between. Germline V lookup: CDR1 SEHNR, CDR2 FQNEAQ (reference sequence). Written as DNA, the CDR3 is TGTGCCAGCAGCCCGCGCATACAGGCCTACTACGAGCAGTACTTC. Amino acid sequence: CASSPRIQAYYEQYF.

This chain joins TRBV9 and TRBJ2-3; D call uncertain. The CDR3 consists of 12 residues. Trimming shortened V by 4 bases and J by 1 base, and 4 bases separated the two germline ends. The germline gives CDR1 SGDLS, CDR2 YYNGEE. The CDR3 loop reads CASSTRTDTQYF. Here the CDR3 DNA reads TGTGCCAGCAGCACGCGCACAGATACGCAGTATTTT.

The chain couples TRBV2 to TRBJ1-3; D gene ambiguous. Trimming shortened V by 6 bases and J by 0 bases, and 3 bases separated the two germline ends. The CDR3 contains 12 residues. Germline V gene data show CDR1 as SNHLY and CDR2 as FYNNEI. The CDR3 sequence: CASRVSGNTIYF. The CDR3 coding sequence is TGTGCCAGCAGGGTCTCTGGAAACACCATATATTTT.